This entry lists 7 T cell receptor beta chains sequenced from one sample in a study of cytomegalovirus exposure and HLA in healthy donors. PCR primers comprised 60 Vbeta and 13 Jbeta primers. Method: immunoSEQ multiplex PCR; TCRdb's copy keeps in-frame clones and lacks some. In the table there are some 150,000 clones, 64% of which are singletons. What was sequenced was PBMCs. The receptor source for this set is a woman aged 25 to 45 in good health and CMV-seropositive.

This clone was seen a single time. This chain links TRBV5-1 with TRBJ2-7; 10 bases fit TRBD1. The length of the CDR3 is 14 residues. Germline V gene sequence: CDR1 SGHRS, CDR2 YFSETQ. V gave up 2 bases and J gave up 2 bases; unmatched junction bases: 1. The CDR3 spells CASSFDRGPYEQYF. In DNA form, the CDR3 reads TGCGCCAGCAGCTTCGACAGGGGGCCCTACGAGCAGTACTTC.

CDR3 protein: CASSIESTGTNSPLHF. The CDR3 nucleotides are TGTGCCAGTAGTATAGAGTCGACAGGGACTAATTCACCCCTCCACTTT. The gene calls are TRBV19 and TRBJ1-6, with 7 nucleotides matching TRBD1. The CDR3 spans 16 residues. Trimming took 0 bases from V and 6 from J; bases not matched to a gene: 5. CDR1 and CDR2 from the germline V gene are LNHDA and SQIVND (reference sequence). Variable domain in full (rest from reference TRBV19 and TRBJ1-6): DGGITQSPKYLFRKEGQNVTLSCEQNLNHDAMYWYRQDPGQGLRLIYYSQIVNDFQKGDIAEGYSVSREKKESFPLTVTSAQKNPTAFYLCASSIESTGTNSPLHFGNGTRLTVT.

V and J are TRBV28 and TRBJ1-2; D gene ambiguous. Germline lookup yields CDR1 MDHEN and CDR2 SYDVKM. V gave up 6 bases and J gave up 0 bases, with 14 bases separating them. CDR3 length: 15 amino acids. The CDR3 sequence is CASSRDFLANYGYTF. The CDR3 DNA reads as TGTGCCAGCAGCCGGGATTTCTTGGCTAACTATGGCTACACCTTC.

V usage is TRBV5-1 and J usage is TRBJ2-5; TRBD1 might be the D (6 bases). The CDR3 loop spans 14 amino acids. Germline CDR1 is SGHRS and CDR2 is YFSETQ. Trimming pared 4 bases from V and 1 base from J, leaving 11 bases between. CDR3 protein: CASSPRTAQETQYF. CDR3 DNA sequence: TGCGCCAGCAGCCCAAGGACAGCCCAAGAGACCCAGTACTTC.

The rearrangement links TRBV5-4 to TRBJ1-1; 9 positions match TRBD1. V lost 4 bases to trimming and J lost 5 bases; unmatched junction nucleotides: 12. The V gene's germline CDR1 is SGHNT and CDR2 YYREEE (reference sequence). The CDR3 sequence is 16 residues long. The CDR3: CASSTGQGPVVTEAFF. The CDR3 DNA reads TGTGCCAGCAGCACGGGACAGGGCCCCGTAGTGACTGAAGCTTTCTTT.

The chain is built from TRBV5-1 and TRBJ2-7; a weak D match, TRBD1 (6 bases). The V end lost 4 bases, the J end lost 0 bases, and 11 bases lay between the germline ends. The CDR3 is made up of 14 amino acids. In germline, CDR1 is SGHRS, CDR2 YFSETQ. CDR3 sequence reads: CASSVGGSSYEQYF. CDR3 bases: TGCGCCAGCAGCGTAGGGGGAAGCTCCTACGAGCAGTACTTC.

The J gene is TRBJ1-2, the V gene TRBV30, with D perhaps matching TRBD1 (5 bases). The CDR3 consists of 12 residues. CDR1 and CDR2 from the germline V gene are GTSNPN and SVGIG (reference sequence). V was shortened by 1 base and J by 6 bases, with 9 bases between the two germline ends. Written as DNA, the CDR3 is TGTGCCTGGAGTGGACAGTTCAATGGCTACACCTTC. Translation: CAWSGQFNGYTF.